What follows are 25 T cell receptor beta chains derived from one specimen sequenced in a study of T-cell reconstitution after alpha-beta-depleted transplantation in children. Preparation of the TCRbeta library involved a method that used unique molecular identifiers. TCRdb called the PCR reads again in MiXCR, with one record for every CDR3 protein. The sample has 45,000 to 60,000 distinct CDR3 sequences; 52% are singletons. The sequencing used peripheral blood, collected before TCRalphabeta/CD19-depleted stem cell transplant. The receptors stem from a boy younger than two with SCID, due to receive a stem cell transplant.

This clonotype has a single count. V is TRBV6-4 and J is TRBJ2-1, with 13 positions matching TRBD2. CDR1 MRHNA and CDR2 SNTAGT come from the germline V gene. Losses at the gene ends were 3 bases for V and 4 bases for J; bases not matched to a gene: 0. This CDR3 spans 15 amino acids. CDR3 coding DNA: TGTGCCAGCAGTGAGACTAGCGGGGGGTACAATGAGCAGTTCTTC. Residues: CASSETSGGYNEQFF.

The chain couples TRBV3-1 to TRBJ1-5, with D unresolved. The ends were cut back, 1 base at V and 4 bases at J, with 8 bases in the middle. This CDR3 spans 14 amino acids. Germline CDR1 and CDR2: LGHDT and YNNKEL (reference sequence). For the CDR3, the DNA is TGTGCCAGCAGCCAAGCACCGACTAATCAGCCCCAGCATTTT. It specifies CASSQAPTNQPQHF.

DNA for the CDR3: TGCAGTGCTCCCGGACAGGTGTCCTACAATGAGCAGTTCTTC. Encoded protein: CSAPGQVSYNEQFF. The chain couples TRBV20-1 to TRBJ2-1; 7 positions match TRBD1. The J segment lost 1 base and the V segment lost 5 bases, leaving 5 bases of the junction unmatched. The CDR3 is 14 residues long. Germline V gene data show CDR1 as DFQATT and CDR2 as SNEGSKA (reference sequence).

This chain connects TRBV11-2 to TRBJ2-4; 15 nucleotides align to TRBD2. The CDR3 covers 18 residues. The V segment lost 5 bases and the J segment 5 bases; nucleotides outside the gene matches: 10. CDR1 and CDR2 (germline): SGHAT, FQNNGV. This CDR3 is CASSRRTSGGAVENIQYF. In nucleotides, the CDR3 is TGTGCCAGCAGCCGTCGGACTAGCGGGGGGGCGGTGGAAAACATTCAGTACTTC.

The chain recombines TRBV20-1 with TRBJ2-5; 10 nucleotides line up with TRBD2. Germline V lookup: CDR1 DFQATT, CDR2 SNEGSKA (reference sequence). The CDR3 length is 15 residues. The V and J ends lost 5 bases and 4 bases, in that order; junction bases with no gene match: 10. DNA of the CDR3: TGCAGTGCTGGGCTGGGAGCGGGGGGGCTAGAGACCCAGTACTTC. As protein: CSAGLGAGGLETQYF.

This clonotype was detected only a few times. This rearrangement joins TRBV12-3 or TRBV12-4 to TRBJ1-5; possibly TRBD1 for D (6 bases). CDR3 length: 14 amino acids. Trimming took 3 bases from V and 6 from J, leaving 12 bases between them. For the CDR3, the DNA is TGTGCCAGCAGTTTGGACAGCCCTCCTCAGCCCCAGCATTTT. Encoded protein: CASSLDSPPQPQHF.

This clonotype was picked up a small number of times. The chain has TRBV5-1 and TRBJ2-6, with TRBD1 matching 8 bases. J gave up 2 bases and V 4 bases, and 2 bases lay outside the gene matches. Germline CDR1 SGHRS, CDR2 YFSETQ. This CDR3 spans 15 amino acids. The DNA for the CDR3 is TGCGCCAGCAGCCAACAGGGGGCTGGGGCCAACGTCCTGACTTTC. It codes for CASSQQGAGANVLTF.

This clonotype was counted ten times or more. The gene calls are TRBV11-2 and TRBJ2-3; TRBD1 matches at 10 bases. V gave up 2 bases and J gave up 4 bases; unmatched junction bases: 3. CDR3 length: 15 residues. The germline V gene encodes CDR1 SGHAT and CDR2 FQNNGV. The CDR3 sequence: CASSLRDRGADTQYF. In DNA, the CDR3 is TGTGCCAGCAGCTTAAGGGACAGGGGCGCAGATACGCAGTATTTT. Full variable domain (missing parts from reference TRBV11-2 and TRBJ2-3): EAGVAQSPRYKIIEKRQSVAFWCNPISGHATLYWYQQILGQGPKLLIQFQNNGVVDDSQLPKDRFSAERLKGVDSTLKIQPAKLEDSAVYLCASSLRDRGADTQYFGPGTRLTVL.

The chain employs TRBV14 and TRBJ2-7; TRBD1 aligns across 12 bases. The V gene's germline CDR1 is SGHDN and CDR2 FVKESK. Unmatched junction bases numbered 4, after V lost 3 bases and J lost 4 bases. The CDR3 runs to 15 residues. Here the CDR3 DNA reads TGTGCCAGCAGCCAGCCGGGACAGGGGGCGTACGAGCAGTACTTC. It is translated as CASSQPGQGAYEQYF. Variable domain in full (rest from reference TRBV14 and TRBJ2-7): EAGVTQFPSHSVIEKGQTVTLRCDPISGHDNLYWYRRVMGKEIKFLLHFVKESKQDESGMPNNRFLAERTGGTYSTLKVQPAELEDSGVYFCASSQPGQGAYEQYFGPGTRLTVT.

The rearrangement uses TRBV28 and TRBJ2-7, with 7 bases matching TRBD1. The V gene's germline CDR1 is MDHEN and CDR2 SYDVKM. The CDR3 runs 13 residues. J gave up 2 bases and V 7 bases, and 5 bases lay outside the gene matches. The CDR3 DNA is TGTGCCAGCACCCCGACAGGGCCCTACGAGCAGTACTTC. Protein product: CASTPTGPYEQYF.

The V gene is TRBV6-5, the J gene TRBJ2-7; 7 positions match TRBD1. V lost 2 bases, J lost 6 bases, and 10 bases stayed unmatched. The V gene's germline CDR1 is MNHEY and CDR2 SVGAGI. CDR3 length: 15 residues. CDR3 nucleotide sequence: TGTGCCAGCAGTTACCAGAGGGGGCGGGCGAGCGAGCAGTACTTC. Protein: CASSYQRGRASEQYF.

This chain uses TRBV5-1 with TRBJ2-1; 8 bases line up with TRBD1. CDR1 SGHRS and CDR2 YFSETQ come from the germline V gene. The CDR3 runs to 15 residues. The J segment lost 4 bases and the V segment lost 4 bases, leaving 7 bases of the junction unmatched. The CDR3 protein is CASSLTGEGYNEQFF. The CDR3 DNA sequence: TGCGCCAGCAGCCTGACAGGGGAAGGATACAATGAGCAGTTCTTC. Variable domain in full (rest from reference TRBV5-1 and TRBJ2-1): KAGVTQTPRYLIKTRGQQVTLSCSPISGHRSVSWYQQTPGQGLQFLFEYFSETQRNKGNFPGRFSGRQFSNSRSEMNVSTLELGDSALYLCASSLTGEGYNEQFFGPGTRLTVL.

In its sample, this clonotype was seen a few times. The chain couples TRBV9 to TRBJ2-1; D assignment may be TRBD1 or TRBD2 (5 bases each). This CDR3 is 14 amino acids long. The V end lost 3 bases, the J end lost 6 bases, and 13 bases lay between the germline ends. Germline V gives CDR1 SGDLS, CDR2 YYNGEE. CDR3 residues: CASSDRPGLNEQFF. The CDR3 nucleotides are TGTGCCAGCAGCGACAGGCCCGGACTCAATGAGCAGTTCTTC.

The V gene is TRBV3-1, the J gene TRBJ2-7; D might be TRBD1 or TRBD2, each matching 5 bases. Germline loops: CDR1 LGHDT, CDR2 YNNKEL (reference sequence). Trimming removed 4 bases at V and 7 bases at J, with 26 bases between. The CDR3 extends over 17 amino acids. CDR3 sequence reads: CASSPDSEGPISWEQYF. DNA for the CDR3: TGTGCCAGCAGCCCCGATTCCGAGGGACCGATCTCTTGGGAGCAGTACTTC.

The sample holds many counts of this clonotype. This chain links TRBV12-3 or TRBV12-4 with TRBJ1-1; D ambiguous. The V end lost 2 bases, the J end lost 3 bases, and 7 bases lay between the germline ends. CDR3 length: 13 residues. CDR3 in amino acids: CASSLSRDTEAFF. CDR3 DNA: TGTGCCAGCAGTTTATCGCGGGACACTGAAGCTTTCTTT.

The rearrangement uses TRBV2 and TRBJ2-5; D is undetermined. V lost 6 bases, J lost 5 bases, and 10 bases lay in between. CDR1 and CDR2 from the germline V gene are SNHLY and FYNNEI. The CDR3 has 12 amino acids. In nucleotides, the CDR3 is TGTGCCAGCAGGTCTCCTCAGGAGACCCAGTACTTC. This translates into CASRSPQETQYF.

By proportion, this clonotype is medium-sized. This rearrangement joins TRBV24-1 to TRBJ2-3; 9 nucleotides match TRBD2. CDR1 is KGHDR, CDR2 SFDVKD, per germline. This CDR3 comprises 15 residues. V trimming: 6 bases; J trimming: 0 bases; junction bases outside the gene matches: 3. The CDR3 DNA follows: TGTGCCACCAGTCCTAGCGGGGCTAGCACAGATACGCAGTATTTT. Its protein product is CATSPSGASTDTQYF.

V and J are TRBV10-3 and TRBJ2-1, with D hard to call. Germline values: CDR1 ENHRY, CDR2 SYGVKD. V lost 2 bases and J 2 bases, leaving 13 bases between the germline ends. CDR3 length: 16 amino acids. CDR3 amino acids: CAISELTRVTYNEQFF. The CDR3 DNA sequence: TGTGCCATCAGTGAGCTAACCCGGGTCACCTACAATGAGCAGTTCTTC.

V is TRBV11-2 and J is TRBJ2-1, with D tentatively TRBD1 (5 bases). Germline V lookup: CDR1 SGHAT, CDR2 FQNNGV. Between the trimmed V and J ends, which lost 2 bases and 2 bases, there was a span of 10 bases. The CDR3 sequence is 15 residues long. The CDR3 DNA reads TGTGCCAGCAGCTTAACCGGCAGGGCCTACAATGAGCAGTTCTTC. Its protein product is CASSLTGRAYNEQFF.

This clonotype was observed a handful of times. The V and J genes are TRBV5-6 and TRBJ1-1; perhaps TRBD1 as D (5 bases). The germline V and J ends were trimmed by 2 bases and 5 bases, with 19 bases remaining between them. The CDR3 loop spans 16 amino acids. Germline V gene lookup returns CDR1 SGHDT and CDR2 YYEEEE. In DNA, the CDR3 is TGTGCCAGCAGCTTTATAGGGGCGCGGGGGAATACTGAAGCTTTCTTT. The encoded protein is CASSFIGARGNTEAFF. Filled out from reference TRBV5-6 and TRBJ1-1, the complete variable domain reads DAGVTQSPTHLIKTRGQQVTLRCSPKSGHDTVSWYQQALGQGPQFIFQYYEEEERQRGNFPDRFSGHQFPNYSSELNVNALLLGDSALYLCASSFIGARGNTEAFFGQGTRLTVV.

This rearrangement joins TRBV7-2 to TRBJ2-7; the D gene is possibly TRBD2 (5 bases). V lost 1 base to trimming and J lost 0 bases, with 10 bases between them. Per the germline V gene, CDR1 is SGHTA and CDR2 is FQGNSA. The CDR3 consists of 15 residues. DNA for the CDR3: TGTGCCAGCAGCTTAGGGGTAACTAGCTCCTACGAGCAGTACTTC. Translated, it gives CASSLGVTSSYEQYF.

This clonotype is classed as large. The chain employs TRBV20-1 and TRBJ2-3; the match to TRBD2 covers 9 bases. Per the germline V gene, CDR1 is DFQATT and CDR2 is SNEGSKA (reference sequence). CDR3 length equals 14 residues. V was clipped by 3 bases and J by 7 bases; unmatched bases: 8. CDR3 sequence (DNA): TGCAGTGCTAGCCCCGGGACTAGCCTGCATACGCAGTATTTT. Amino acids: CSASPGTSLHTQYF.

This clonotype was observed many times. V usage is TRBV3-1 and J usage is TRBJ2-1; 7 nucleotides align to TRBD1. After removal of 3 bases from V and 2 bases from J, the junction contained 4 bases not matched to a gene. The CDR3 runs to 15 residues. Germline V lookup: CDR1 LGHDT, CDR2 YNNKEL (reference sequence). Written as DNA, the CDR3 is TGTGCCAGCAGCCAGGGACAGCAGACCTACAATGAGCAGTTCTTC. Protein sequence: CASSQGQQTYNEQFF.

The V and J genes are TRBV21-1 and TRBJ2-5; no check of the table's D call, TRBD1, against the DNA was made. TRBV21-1 constitutes a pseudogene. The CDR3 totals 16 residues. Here the CDR3 reads CATSIGGRIQQETQYF. The CDR3 DNA follows: TGTGCCACCTCGATAGGGGGACGGATTCAACAAGAGACCCAGTACTTC.

This clonotype was found a few times. This rearrangement joins TRBV7-2 to TRBJ2-5; D is undetermined. The V gene's germline CDR1 is SGHTA and CDR2 FQGNSA. The CDR3 spans 14 residues. V gave up 1 base and J gave up 9 bases, with 15 bases separating them. This CDR3 reads CASSLEGPPDAQYF. The DNA for the CDR3 is TGTGCCAGCAGCTTAGAAGGGCCTCCGGACGCCCAGTACTTC.